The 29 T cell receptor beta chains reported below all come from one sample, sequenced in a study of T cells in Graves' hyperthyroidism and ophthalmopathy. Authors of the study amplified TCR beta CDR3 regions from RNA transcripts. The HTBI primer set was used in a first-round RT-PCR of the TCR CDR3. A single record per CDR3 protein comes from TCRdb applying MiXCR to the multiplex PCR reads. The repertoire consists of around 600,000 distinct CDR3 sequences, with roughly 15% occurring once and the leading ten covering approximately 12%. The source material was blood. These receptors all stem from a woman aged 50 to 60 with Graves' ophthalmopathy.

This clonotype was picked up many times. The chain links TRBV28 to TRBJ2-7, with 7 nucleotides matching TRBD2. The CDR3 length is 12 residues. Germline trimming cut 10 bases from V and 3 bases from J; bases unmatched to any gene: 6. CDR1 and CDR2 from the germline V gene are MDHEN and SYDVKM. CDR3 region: CAIAGASYEQYF. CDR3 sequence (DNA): TGTGCCATCGCGGGAGCCAGCTACGAGCAGTACTTC.

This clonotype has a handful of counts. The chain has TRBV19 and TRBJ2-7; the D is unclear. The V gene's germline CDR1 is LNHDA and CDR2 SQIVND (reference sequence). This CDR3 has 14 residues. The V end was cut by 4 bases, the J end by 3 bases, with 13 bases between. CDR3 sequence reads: CASSRAGEYYEQYF. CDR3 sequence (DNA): TGTGCCAGTAGTAGGGCAGGCGAATACTACGAGCAGTACTTC.

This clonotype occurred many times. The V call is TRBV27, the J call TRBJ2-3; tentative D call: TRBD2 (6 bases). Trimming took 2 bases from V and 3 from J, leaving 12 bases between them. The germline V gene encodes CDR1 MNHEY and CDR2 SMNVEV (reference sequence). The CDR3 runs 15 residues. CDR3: CASSLGTSRTDTQYF. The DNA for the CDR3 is TGTGCCAGCAGTTTAGGTACTAGCAGAACAGATACGCAGTATTTT.

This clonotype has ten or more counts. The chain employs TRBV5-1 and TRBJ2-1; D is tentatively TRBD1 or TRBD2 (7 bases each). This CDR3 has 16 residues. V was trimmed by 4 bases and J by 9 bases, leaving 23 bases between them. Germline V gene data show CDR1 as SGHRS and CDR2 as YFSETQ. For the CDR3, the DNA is TGCGCCAGCAGCCCCGACTCAGGGGGGGGATTGGGTGAGCAGTTCTTC. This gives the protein CASSPDSGGGLGEQFF. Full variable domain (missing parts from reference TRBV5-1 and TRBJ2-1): KAGVTQTPRYLIKTRGQQVTLSCSPISGHRSVSWYQQTPGQGLQFLFEYFSETQRNKGNFPGRFSGRQFSNSRSEMNVSTLELGDSALYLCASSPDSGGGLGEQFFGPGTRLTVL.

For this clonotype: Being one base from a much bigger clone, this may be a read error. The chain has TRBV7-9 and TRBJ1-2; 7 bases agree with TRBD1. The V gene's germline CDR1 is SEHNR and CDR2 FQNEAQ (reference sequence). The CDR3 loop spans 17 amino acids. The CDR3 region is CASGLARQGQTIYGYTF. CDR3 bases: TGTGCCAGCGGCTTAGCGCGACAGGGACAGACTATCTATGGCTACACCTTC.

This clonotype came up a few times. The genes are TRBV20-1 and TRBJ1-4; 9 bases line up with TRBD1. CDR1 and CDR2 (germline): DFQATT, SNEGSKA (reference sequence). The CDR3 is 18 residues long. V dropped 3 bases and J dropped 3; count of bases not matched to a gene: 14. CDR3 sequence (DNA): TGCAGTGCTAGTTCTATGGGACAGGGTGCGCTGCCTAATGAAAAACTGTTTTTT. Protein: CSASSMGQGALPNEKLFF.

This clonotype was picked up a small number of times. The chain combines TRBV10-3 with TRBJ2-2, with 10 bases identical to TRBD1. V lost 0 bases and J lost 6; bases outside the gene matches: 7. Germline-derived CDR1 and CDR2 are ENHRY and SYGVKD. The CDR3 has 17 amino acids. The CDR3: CAISESTGTGVSGELFF. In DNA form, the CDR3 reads TGTGCCATCAGTGAGTCGACCGGGACAGGGGTTTCCGGGGAGCTGTTTTTT.

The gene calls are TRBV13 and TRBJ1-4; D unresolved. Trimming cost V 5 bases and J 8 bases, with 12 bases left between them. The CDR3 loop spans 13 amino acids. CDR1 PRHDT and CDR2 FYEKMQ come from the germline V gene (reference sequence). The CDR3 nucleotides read TGTGCCAGCAGCCTCGCGATAAAGGAAAAACTGTTTTTT. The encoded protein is CASSLAIKEKLFF.

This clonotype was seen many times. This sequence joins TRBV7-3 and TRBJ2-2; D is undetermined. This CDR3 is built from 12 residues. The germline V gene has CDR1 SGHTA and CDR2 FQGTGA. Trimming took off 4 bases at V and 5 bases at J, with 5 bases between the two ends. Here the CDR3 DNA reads TGTGCCAGCAGCTCCGCTACCGGGGAGCTGTTTTTT. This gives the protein CASSSATGELFF.

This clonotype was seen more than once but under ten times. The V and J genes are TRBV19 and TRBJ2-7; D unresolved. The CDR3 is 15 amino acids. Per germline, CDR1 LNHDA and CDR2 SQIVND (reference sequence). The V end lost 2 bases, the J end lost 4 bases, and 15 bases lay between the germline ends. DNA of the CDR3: TGTGCCAGTAGTATAAGGCAGGACCCAGCATACGAGCAGTACTTC. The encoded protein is CASSIRQDPAYEQYF. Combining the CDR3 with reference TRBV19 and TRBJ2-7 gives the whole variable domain DGGITQSPKYLFRKEGQNVTLSCEQNLNHDAMYWYRQDPGQGLRLIYYSQIVNDFQKGDIAEGYSVSREKKESFPLTVTSAQKNPTAFYLCASSIRQDPAYEQYFGPGTRLTVT.

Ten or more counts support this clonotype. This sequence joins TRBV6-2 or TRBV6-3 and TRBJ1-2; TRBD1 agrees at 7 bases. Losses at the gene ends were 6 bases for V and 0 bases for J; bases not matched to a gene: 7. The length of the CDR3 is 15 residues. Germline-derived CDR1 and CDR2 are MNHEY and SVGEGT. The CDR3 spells CASRGLGQANYGYTF. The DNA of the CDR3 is TGTGCCAGCAGGGGGCTAGGACAGGCTAACTATGGCTACACCTTC.

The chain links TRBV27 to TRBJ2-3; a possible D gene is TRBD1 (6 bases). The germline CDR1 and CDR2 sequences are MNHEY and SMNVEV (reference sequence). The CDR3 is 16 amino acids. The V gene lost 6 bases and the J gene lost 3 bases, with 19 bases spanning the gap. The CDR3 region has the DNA TGTGCCAGCAGCTTGGTGGCAGGGGAAGTTACAGATACGCAGTATTTT. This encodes CASSLVAGEVTDTQYF.

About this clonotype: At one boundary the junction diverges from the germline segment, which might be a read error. The CDR3 loop reads CATNRGLTGGYTGELFF. In nucleotides, the CDR3 is TGTGCCACCAACAGAGGCTTAACGGGAGGGTACACCGGGGAGCTGTTTTTT. This sequence joins TRBV15 and TRBJ2-2, with 8 positions matching TRBD2. CDR1 and CDR2 (germline): LNHNV, YYDKDF (reference sequence). This CDR3 contains 17 residues. The entire variable domain, with the rest obtained from reference TRBV15 and TRBJ2-2, is as follows: DAMVIQNPRYQVTQFGKPVTLSCSQTLNHNVMYWYQQKSSQAPKLLFHYYDKDFNNEADTPDNFQSRRPNTSFCFLDIRSPGLGDTAMYLCATNRGLTGGYTGELFFGEGSRLTVL.

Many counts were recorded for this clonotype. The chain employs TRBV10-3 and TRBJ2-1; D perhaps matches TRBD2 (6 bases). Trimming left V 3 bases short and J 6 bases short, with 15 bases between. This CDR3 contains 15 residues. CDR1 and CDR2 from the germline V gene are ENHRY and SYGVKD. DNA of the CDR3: TGTGCCATCAGTGAAGGCTCCTTAGCGGCCAATGAGCAGTTCTTC. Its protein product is CAISEGSLAANEQFF.

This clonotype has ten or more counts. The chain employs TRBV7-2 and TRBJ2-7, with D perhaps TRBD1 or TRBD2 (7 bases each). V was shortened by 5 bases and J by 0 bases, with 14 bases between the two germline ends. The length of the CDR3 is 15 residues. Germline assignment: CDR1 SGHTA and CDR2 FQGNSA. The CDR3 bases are TGTGCCAGCAGCCAGCGGGACAGCACCTCCTACGAGCAGTACTTC. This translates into CASSQRDSTSYEQYF.

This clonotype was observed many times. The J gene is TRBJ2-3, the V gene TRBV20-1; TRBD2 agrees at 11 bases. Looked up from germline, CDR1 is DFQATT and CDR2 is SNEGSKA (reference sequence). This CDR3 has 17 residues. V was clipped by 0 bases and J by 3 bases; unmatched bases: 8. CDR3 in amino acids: CSARDFVTSGRTDTQYF. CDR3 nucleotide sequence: TGCAGTGCTAGAGATTTCGTCACTAGCGGGAGAACAGATACGCAGTATTTT.

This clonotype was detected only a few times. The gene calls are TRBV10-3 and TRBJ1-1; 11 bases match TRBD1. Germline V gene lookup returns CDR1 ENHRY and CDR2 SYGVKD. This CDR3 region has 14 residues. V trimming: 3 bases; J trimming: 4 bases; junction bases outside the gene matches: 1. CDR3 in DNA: TGTGCCATCAGTGAAGGGACAGGGGGCACTGAAGCTTTCTTT. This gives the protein CAISEGTGGTEAFF.

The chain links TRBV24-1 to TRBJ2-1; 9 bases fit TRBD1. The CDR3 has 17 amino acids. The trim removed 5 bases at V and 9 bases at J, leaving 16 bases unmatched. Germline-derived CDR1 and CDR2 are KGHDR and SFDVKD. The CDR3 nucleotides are TGTGCCACCAGTGCCGGGACCGGGACAGGGCTATACGGTGAGCAGTTCTTC. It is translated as CATSAGTGTGLYGEQFF.

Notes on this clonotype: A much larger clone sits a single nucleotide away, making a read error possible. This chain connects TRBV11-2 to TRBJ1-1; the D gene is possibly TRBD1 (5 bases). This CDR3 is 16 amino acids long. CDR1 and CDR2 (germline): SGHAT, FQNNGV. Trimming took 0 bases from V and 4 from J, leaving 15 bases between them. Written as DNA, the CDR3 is TGTGCCAGCAGCTTAGATTTCGCGCAAAGGGGCACTGAAGCTTTCTTT. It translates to CASSLDFAQRGTEAFF.

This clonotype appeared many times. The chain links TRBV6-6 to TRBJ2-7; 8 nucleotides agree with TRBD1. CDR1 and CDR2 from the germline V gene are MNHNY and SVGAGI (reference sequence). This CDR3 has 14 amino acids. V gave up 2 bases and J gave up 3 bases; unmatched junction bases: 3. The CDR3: CASSYQGADYEQYF. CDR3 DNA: TGTGCCAGCAGTTACCAGGGGGCAGACTACGAGCAGTACTTC.

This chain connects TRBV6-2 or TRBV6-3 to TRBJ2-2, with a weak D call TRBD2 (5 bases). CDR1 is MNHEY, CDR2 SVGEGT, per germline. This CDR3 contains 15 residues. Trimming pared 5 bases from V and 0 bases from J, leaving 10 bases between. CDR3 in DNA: TGTGCCAGCAGTCAGTCGAGGGCGAACACCGGGGAGCTGTTTTTT. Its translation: CASSQSRANTGELFF.

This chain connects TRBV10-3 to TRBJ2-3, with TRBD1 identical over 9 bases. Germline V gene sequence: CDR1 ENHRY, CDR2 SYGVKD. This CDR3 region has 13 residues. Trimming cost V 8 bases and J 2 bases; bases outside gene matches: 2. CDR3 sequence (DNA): TGTGCCATCCGGACAGGGGTCACAGATACGCAGTATTTT. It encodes CAIRTGVTDTQYF.

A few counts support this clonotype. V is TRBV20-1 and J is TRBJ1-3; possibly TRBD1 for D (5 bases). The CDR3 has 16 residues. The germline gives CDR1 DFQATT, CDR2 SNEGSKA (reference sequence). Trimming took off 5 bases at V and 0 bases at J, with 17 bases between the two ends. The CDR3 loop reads CSASGIQASSGNTIYF. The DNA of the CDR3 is TGCAGTGCTTCCGGTATACAGGCCTCCTCTGGAAACACCATATATTTT.

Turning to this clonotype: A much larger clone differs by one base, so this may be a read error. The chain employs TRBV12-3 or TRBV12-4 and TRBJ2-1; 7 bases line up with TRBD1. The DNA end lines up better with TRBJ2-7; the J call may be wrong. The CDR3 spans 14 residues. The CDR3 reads CASSLVGGYNEQYF. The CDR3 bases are TGTGCCAGCAGTTTAGTAGGGGGCTACAATGAGCAGTACTTC.

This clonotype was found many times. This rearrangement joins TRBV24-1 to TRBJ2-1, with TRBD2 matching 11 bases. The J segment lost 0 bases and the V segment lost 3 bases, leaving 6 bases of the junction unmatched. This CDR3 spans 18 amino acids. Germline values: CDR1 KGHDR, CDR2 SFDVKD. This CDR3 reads CATSDPTSGASSYNEQFF. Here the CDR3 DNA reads TGTGCCACCAGTGATCCGACTAGCGGGGCTAGCTCCTACAATGAGCAGTTCTTC.

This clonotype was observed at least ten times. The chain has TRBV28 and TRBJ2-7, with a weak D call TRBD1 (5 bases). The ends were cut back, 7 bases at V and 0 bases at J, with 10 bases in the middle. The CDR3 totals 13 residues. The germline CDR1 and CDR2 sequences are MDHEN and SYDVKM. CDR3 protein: CASTAGYSYEQYF. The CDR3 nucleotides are TGTGCCAGCACAGCAGGGTACTCCTACGAGCAGTACTTC.

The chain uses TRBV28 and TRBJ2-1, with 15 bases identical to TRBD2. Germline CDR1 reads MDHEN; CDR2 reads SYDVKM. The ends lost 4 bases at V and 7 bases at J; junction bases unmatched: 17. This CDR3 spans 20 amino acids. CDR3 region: CASSSYPGLAGGDGGNEQFF. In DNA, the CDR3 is TGTGCCAGCAGTTCATATCCGGGACTAGCGGGAGGCGATGGGGGGAATGAGCAGTTCTTC. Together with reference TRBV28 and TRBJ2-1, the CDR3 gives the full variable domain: DVKVTQSSRYLVKRTGEKVFLECVQDMDHENMFWYRQDPGLGLRLIYFSYDVKMKEKGDIPEGYSVSREKKERFSLILESASTNQTSMYLCASSSYPGLAGGDGGNEQFFGPGTRLTVL.

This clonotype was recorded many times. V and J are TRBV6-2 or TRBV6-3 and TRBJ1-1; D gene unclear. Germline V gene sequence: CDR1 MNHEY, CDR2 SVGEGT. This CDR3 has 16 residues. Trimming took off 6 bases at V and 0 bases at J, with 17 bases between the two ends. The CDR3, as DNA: TGTGCCAGCAGACGCTTTGGAGACGGGGTGAACACTGAAGCTTTCTTT. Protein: CASRRFGDGVNTEAFF.

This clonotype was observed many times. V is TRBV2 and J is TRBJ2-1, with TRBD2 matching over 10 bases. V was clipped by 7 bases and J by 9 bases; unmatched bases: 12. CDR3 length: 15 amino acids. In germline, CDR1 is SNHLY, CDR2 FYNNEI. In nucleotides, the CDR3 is TGTGCCAGCATTAAAGCGGGAGGGCCTAAGACTGAGCAGTTCTTC. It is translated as CASIKAGGPKTEQFF.